The clone carrying this TCR delta chain was detected only a few times. What it binds is not known. It differs at one base from a far larger clone, so likely a read error. This sample includes further DNA sequences coding for the same CDR3. This record comes from a study of γδ T cells in repeated Plasmodium falciparum infection. Study-wide results and limits: Repeated controlled infections reportedly drove waves of new clonotype selection in Vdelta2-negative, mostly Vdelta1+, gammadelta repertoires.

Sequencing covered both gamma and delta TCR chains per sample. TCRdb re-called the multiplex PCR reads with CATT. The table records roughly 50,000 delta-chain clones, about 1.5% of them present only once. Bulk repertoires came from Vgamma9/Vdelta2+ or Vdelta2-negative gammadelta T cells flow-sorted from PBMC. This CDR3 has 19 residues. Germline V gene sequence: CDR1 TSWWSYY, CDR2 QGS. The rearrangement links TRDV1 to TRDJ1; D is uncertain. TCRdb is silent on the J gene; assignment here came from matching the DNA to germline. The sequenced material came from gamma-delta T cells from blood. This clonotype originated in a pool of human donors (malaria-infected and uninfected, not separated). The CDR3 region is CALGRPLVGTKPYTDKLIF. Written as DNA, the CDR3 is TGCGCTCTTGGTCGTCCCCTTGTCGGGACCAAACCTTACACCGATAAACTCATCTTT.